The 11 T cell receptor beta chains below all came from one sample that was sequenced in a study of blood T cell repertoires in COVID-19. Profiled with immunoSEQ multiplex PCR; TCRdb holds only in-frame clones, not every one. The sample holds about 280,000 clones, about four fifths seen once. The sequencing input was PBMCs or T cells enriched from blood (not recorded which). The receptors come from a man in his forties who had been exposed to COVID-19.

J is TRBJ2-7 and V is TRBV5-4, with D possibly matching TRBD1 (6 bases). V gave up 3 bases and J gave up 4 bases, with 8 bases separating them. This CDR3 is 12 amino acids long. Germline lookup yields CDR1 SGHNT and CDR2 YYREEE (reference sequence). The CDR3 loop reads CASSSDRYEQYF. The CDR3 coding sequence is TGTGCCAGCAGCTCAGACAGGTACGAGCAGTACTTC.

The chain uses TRBV11-2 and TRBJ2-6; weak D call: TRBD1 (5 bases). This CDR3 contains 19 residues. Trimming left V 3 bases short and J 0 bases short, with 18 bases between. CDR1 and CDR2 from the germline V gene are SGHAT and FQNNGV. The CDR3 sequence: CASSLLFQGGFSGANVLTF. Here the CDR3 DNA reads TGTGCCAGCAGCTTGTTGTTTCAGGGTGGGTTCTCTGGGGCCAACGTCCTGACTTTC.

This clone was recorded once. V gene TRBV29-1 combines with J gene TRBJ1-2; 8 positions match TRBD1. After removal of 4 bases from V and 4 bases from J, the junction contained 14 bases not matched to a gene. CDR1 is SQVTM, CDR2 ANQGSEA, per germline. The CDR3 spans 16 residues. The CDR3 here is CSVGGIDRGMFYGYTF. The CDR3 nucleotides are TGCAGCGTTGGAGGGATCGACAGGGGAATGTTCTATGGCTACACCTTC.

The rearrangement joins TRBV11-2 to TRBJ2-3, with 9 bases fitting TRBD2. Trimming at V came to 4 bases and at J to 10 bases, leaving 9 bases not matched to a gene. Germline loops: CDR1 SGHAT, CDR2 FQNNGV. The CDR3 loop spans 14 amino acids. CDR3 loop: CASSWEESGRSQYF. The CDR3 bases are TGTGCCAGCAGCTGGGAGGAGAGCGGGAGGTCGCAGTATTTT.

V and J are TRBV4-1 and TRBJ2-1; 14 nucleotides align to TRBD2. The CDR3 spans 16 residues. CDR1 MGHRA and CDR2 YSYEKL come from the germline V gene. J was trimmed by 2 bases and V by 4 bases; bases with no gene match: 1. CDR3 nucleotides: TGCGCCAGCAGCCCGGGACTAGCGGGAGCCTACAATGAGCAGTTCTTC. This translates into CASSPGLAGAYNEQFF.

Turning to this clone: Germline is not matched at one junction end, which may reflect a read error. This chain links TRBV6-1 with TRBJ1-5, with D hard to call. Germline CDR1 MNHNS, CDR2 SASEGT. The length of the CDR3 is 14 residues. The CDR3 nucleotides read TGTGCCAGCAGAGAAGGACGGGGCAATCAGCCCCAGCATTTT. Amino acids: CASREGRGNQPQHF.

The chain has TRBV19 and TRBJ1-4; TRBD1 is a possible D gene (5 bases). Germline CDR1 and CDR2: LNHDA and SQIVND (reference sequence). V was clipped by 4 bases and J by 6 bases, with 18 bases between them. CDR3 length: 16 residues. CDR3: CASSNPIGQGYEKLFF. The CDR3 coding sequence is TGTGCCAGTAGTAACCCAATAGGGCAGGGATATGAAAAACTGTTTTTT. The full variable domain, its missing parts supplied by reference TRBV19 and TRBJ1-4, is DGGITQSPKYLFRKEGQNVTLSCEQNLNHDAMYWYRQDPGQGLRLIYYSQIVNDFQKGDIAEGYSVSREKKESFPLTVTSAQKNPTAFYLCASSNPIGQGYEKLFFGSGTQLSVL.

V usage is TRBV30 and J usage is TRBJ2-6; possibly TRBD1 for D (6 bases). The CDR3 covers 15 residues. Looked up from germline, CDR1 is GTSNPN and CDR2 is SVGIG (reference sequence). V dropped 5 bases and J dropped 0 bases, with 11 bases sitting between them. The DNA for the CDR3 is TGTGCCTGGGGAACAGGGATCTCTGGGGCCAACGTCCTGACTTTC. As protein: CAWGTGISGANVLTF.

The gene calls are TRBV27 and TRBJ2-5; the D is unclear. V lost 2 bases to trimming and J lost 2 bases, with 15 bases between them. Germline loops: CDR1 MNHEY, CDR2 SMNVEV (reference sequence). The CDR3 extends over 16 amino acids. The CDR3, as DNA: TGTGCCAGCAGTTTAGGTCTACTCACGGGTCAAGAGACCCAGTACTTC. Amino acid sequence: CASSLGLLTGQETQYF.

This chain uses TRBV14 with TRBJ2-2; tentatively, D is TRBD1 (5 bases). Germline V gives CDR1 SGHDN, CDR2 FVKESK. With 7 bases removed from V and 0 bases from J, the gap between germline ends came to 9 bases. The CDR3 spans 14 residues. The CDR3 nucleotides are TGTGCCAGCAACGCACAGGCGAACACCGGGGAGCTGTTTTTT. This translates into CASNAQANTGELFF.

The chain recombines TRBV6-4 with TRBJ1-5; the D gene is possibly TRBD1 (6 bases). The CDR3 is 13 amino acids. Between the trimmed V and J ends, which lost 5 bases and 4 bases, there was a span of 9 bases. CDR1 is MRHNA, CDR2 SNTAGT, per germline. For the CDR3, the DNA is TGTGCCAGCAGTCTCCAGGGGAATCAGCCCCAGCATTTT. Translation gives CASSLQGNQPQHF.